These T cell receptor beta chains were read from a single sample in a study of blood T cell repertoires in COVID-19. Data came from immunoSEQ multiplex PCR; TCRdb stores just in-frame clones and leaves some out. The sample contains roughly 66,000 clones, 82% of which appear only once. Sequenced: peripheral blood. The source of these receptors is a man aged 55 to 69 with acute or convalescent COVID-19. Each CDR3 is given with its conserved first and last residue. The D gene is left open where the match is weak. A row's size may be missing; if present it is once, few, many or a size class.

size	J	D	V	CDR3	DNA
.	TRBJ1-4	TRBD1	TRBV2	CASISRTGDEKLFF	TGTGCCAGCATATCAAGGACAGGGGATGAAAAACTGTTTTTT
.	TRBJ2-3	.	TRBV27	CASSLTGGTQYF	TGTGCCAGCTCCCTCACCGGCGGTACGCAGTATTTT
.	TRBJ2-7	.	TRBV29-1	CSVVGQSYEQYF	TGCAGCGTTGTTGGACAGTCCTACGAGCAGTACTTC
.	TRBJ1-1	.	TRBV4-1	CASSQRVGATEAFF	TGCGCCAGCAGCCAAAGGGTTGGGGCCACTGAAGCTTTCTTT
.	TRBJ2-1	TRBD2	TRBV4-3	CASSQDRLAGGRQFF	TGCGCCAGCAGCCAAGATCGGCTAGCGGGGGGGCGGCAGTTCTTC
.	TRBJ1-2	.	TRBV7-9	CASIRSGNYGYTF	TGTGCCAGCATACGCTCCGGGAACTATGGCTACACCTTC
.	TRBJ2-7	TRBD1	TRBV5-6	CASSYGNRDRAHEQYF	TGTGCCAGCAGCTACGGAAACCGGGACAGGGCACACGAGCAGTACTTC
.	TRBJ1-2	TRBD1	TRBV19	CASTADRSYLYGYTF	TGTGCCAGTACCGCGGACAGGTCCTACCTCTATGGCTACACCTTC
.	TRBJ2-5	TRBD2	TRBV20-1	CSARGGETQYF	TGCAGTGCTAGGGGGGGGGAGACCCAGTACTTC
.	TRBJ1-4	TRBD1	TRBV5-4	CASTPGTGRKLFF	TGTGCCAGCACCCCGGGGACAGGGCGAAAACTGTTTTTT
.	TRBJ1-5	.	TRBV6-2/TRBV6-3	CASSYYGGNQPQHF	TGTGCCAGCAGTTACTACGGGGGCAATCAGCCCCAGCATTTT
.	TRBJ1-1	.	TRBV2	CASIPQGPPEAFF	TGTGCCAGCATTCCGCAGGGTCCCCCTGAAGCTTTCTTT
.	TRBJ2-2	TRBD1	TRBV12-3/TRBV12-4	CASITQGTGELFF	TGTGCCAGCATCACACAGGGGACCGGGGAGCTGTTTTTT
.	TRBJ1-2	.	TRBV9	CASSVGERGGYTF	TGTGCCAGCAGCGTAGGGGAGAGAGGCGGCTACACCTTC
.	TRBJ1-2	.	TRBV7-2	CASSLGQGSYGYTF	TGTGCCAGCAGCTTAGGCCAGGGTTCCTATGGCTACACCTTC
once	TRBJ2-2	.	TRBV2	CASSEFRGSGELFF	TGTGCCAGCAGTGAGTTTCGGGGAAGCGGGGAGCTGTTTTTT
once	TRBJ1-1	.	TRBV6-5	CASSYAAGIMNTEAFF	TGTGCCAGCAGTTACGCCGCAGGGATCATGAACACTGAAGCTTTCTTT
few	TRBJ1-5	TRBD1	TRBV24-1	CATSARDRGNQPQHF	TGTGCCACCAGTGCCCGGGACAGGGGGAATCAGCCCCAGCATTTT
.	TRBJ1-5	.	TRBV7-9	CASSRDKRPQHF	TGTGCCAGCAGCCGCGATAAGCGGCCCCAGCATTTT
few	TRBJ2-2	.	TRBV9	CASSPTTVNTGELFF	TGTGCCAGCAGCCCGACAACAGTGAACACCGGGGAGCTGTTTTTT
.	TRBJ2-5	TRBD2	TRBV7-7	CASSLAASGGPETQYF	TGTGCCAGCAGCTTAGCGGCTAGCGGGGGTCCGGAGACCCAGTACTTC
.	TRBJ1-1	TRBD1	TRBV11-3	CASRREPTGPAEAFF	TGTGCCAGCCGGAGGGAGCCGACAGGGCCCGCTGAAGCTTTCTTT
once	TRBJ1-2	.	TRBV29-1	CSVGDNYGYTF	TGCAGCGTGGGAGATAACTATGGCTACACCTTC
.	TRBJ1-1	.	TRBV15	CATSRRSGPLRQAFF	TGTGCCACCAGCAGGCGCTCCGGGCCCCTACGACAGGCTTTCTTT
.	TRBJ2-7	TRBD1	TRBV7-2	CASSLGQGFFEQYF	TGTGCCAGCAGCTTAGGACAGGGATTCTTCGAGCAGTACTTC
.	TRBJ2-7	TRBD2	TRBV7-2	CASSAGLAGGPRYEQYF	TGTGCCAGCAGCGCGGGACTAGCGGGGGGGCCTAGGTACGAGCAGTACTTC
.	TRBJ1-4	.	TRBV5-1	CASSLGVTVEKLFF	TGCGCCAGCAGCTTGGGTGTGACAGTAGAAAAACTGTTTTTT
.	TRBJ1-6	TRBD1	TRBV7-9	CASSSKTTGNNSPLHF	TGTGCCAGCAGCTCGAAAACGACAGGGAACAATTCACCCCTCCACTTT
.	TRBJ1-2	.	TRBV30	CAWRLNRAGGYTF	TGTGCCTGGAGACTAAACAGGGCTGGGGGCTACACCTTC
.	TRBJ1-6	.	TRBV27	CASSLRGGAQALHF	TGTGCCAGCAGTTTACGAGGCGGAGCTCAAGCCCTCCACTTT
.	TRBJ1-2	.	TRBV6-5	CASSLGSMGGYTF	TGTGCCAGCAGTCTTGGGTCGATGGGCGGCTACACCTTC
.	TRBJ1-2	.	TRBV6-5	CASSYSHRNYGYTF	TGTGCCAGCAGTTACTCCCACAGGAACTATGGCTACACCTTC
.	TRBJ1-2	.	TRBV6-6	CASSYSEGSDYGYTF	TGTGCCAGCAGTTACTCGGAGGGGTCGGACTATGGCTACACCTTC
.	TRBJ1-4	.	TRBV5-1	CASSTPQGFNEGKLFF	TGCGCCAGCAGCACACCACAGGGCTTTAATGAAGGAAAACTGTTTTTT
.	TRBJ2-1	.	TRBV18	CASSPLNGDSYNEQFF	TGTGCCAGCTCACCACTAAACGGTGACTCCTACAATGAGCAGTTCTTC
.	TRBJ2-2	TRBD2	TRBV24-1	CATSVPSGGANTGELFF	TGTGCCACCAGTGTCCCTAGCGGGGGCGCGAACACCGGGGAGCTGTTTTTT
.	TRBJ2-3	TRBD1	TRBV6-5	CASSLGQGSTDTQYF	TGTGCCAGCAGCCTCGGACAGGGGAGCACAGATACGCAGTATTTT
.	TRBJ1-4	.	TRBV21-1	CASSAGQGPF	TGTGCCAGCAGCGCCGGACAGGGGCCCTTT
.	TRBJ1-1	.	TRBV5-1	CASEGSNTEAFF	TGCGCCAGCGAGGGATCGAACACTGAAGCTTTCTTT
medium-sized	TRBJ2-1	.	TRBV30	CAWSSNYLSYNEQFF	TGTGCCTGGAGTTCCAACTACCTAAGCTACAATGAGCAGTTCTTC
.	TRBJ1-5	TRBD1	TRBV18	CASSLTSRRDSNQPQHF	TGTGCCAGCTCCCTAACGTCACGGCGGGACAGTAATCAGCCCCAGCATTTT
few	TRBJ2-3	.	TRBV7-2	CASSLTRGGHDTQYF	TGTGCCAGCAGCTTGACCAGGGGAGGGCACGATACGCAGTATTTT
.	TRBJ1-2	.	TRBV19	CASSIPGLNYGYTF	TGTGCCAGTAGTATCCCAGGGCTAAACTATGGCTACACCTTC
.	TRBJ1-5	TRBD1	TRBV19	CATSTGPAFKPQHF	TGTGCCACCTCGACAGGGCCCGCTTTTAAGCCCCAGCATTTT
.	TRBJ2-1	.	TRBV7-7	CASSLVTSLSSYNEQFF	TGTGCCAGCAGCTTAGTAACTAGCCTATCCTCCTACAATGAGCAGTTCTTC
once	TRBJ2-2	.	TRBV3-1/TRBV3-2	CASSQFLARTSNTGELFF	TGTGCCAGCAGCCAATTCCTAGCGCGAACCTCGAACACCGGGGAGCTGTTTTTT
.	TRBJ1-4	.	TRBV6-5	CASSYSKGVSPEKLFF	TGTGCCAGCAGTTACTCGAAAGGGGTTTCTCCCGAAAAACTGTTTTTT
.	TRBJ2-3	.	TRBV6-5	CASRWSAGAGDTQYF	TGTGCCAGCAGGTGGTCTGCGGGGGCGGGAGATACGCAGTATTTT
once	TRBJ2-3	TRBD2	TRBV5-4	CASRSSGGASDTQYF	TGTGCCAGCAGGTCTAGCGGGGGGGCGTCAGATACGCAGTATTTT
.	TRBJ1-5	.	TRBV7-2	CASSRTGNQPQHF	TGTGCCAGCAGCCGGACAGGCAATCAGCCCCAGCATTTT
.	TRBJ1-2	TRBD1	TRBV5-1	CASSLATGVGYTF	TGCGCCAGCAGCTTGGCGACAGGGGTTGGCTACACCTTC
.	TRBJ1-4	TRBD1	TRBV18	CASSRGQADNEKLFF	TGTGCCAGCTCAAGGGGACAGGCCGATAATGAAAAACTGTTTTTT
.	TRBJ1-2	TRBD1	TRBV10-1	CASSESGDGTGDESNYGYTF	TGCGCCAGCAGTGAGTCAGGTGACGGGACAGGGGATGAAAGTAACTATGGCTACACCTTC
.	TRBJ1-3	.	TRBV4-2	CASSQGSGGAKGNTIYF	TGTGCCAGCAGCCAGGGATCGGGGGGCGCGAAAGGAAACACCATATATTTT
.	TRBJ2-1	TRBD2	TRBV9	CASSRPGTSGGNEQFF	TGTGCCAGCAGTAGACCCGGGACTAGCGGGGGAAATGAGCAGTTCTTC
.	TRBJ1-2	TRBD1	TRBV19	CASRRTGVPFGYGYTF	TGTGCCAGTAGGAGGACAGGGGTCCCGTTCGGGTATGGCTACACCTTC
.	TRBJ2-7	TRBD1	TRBV29-1	CSVQYAGQGTYEQYF	TGCAGCGTCCAGTACGCGGGACAGGGGACCTACGAGCAGTACTTC